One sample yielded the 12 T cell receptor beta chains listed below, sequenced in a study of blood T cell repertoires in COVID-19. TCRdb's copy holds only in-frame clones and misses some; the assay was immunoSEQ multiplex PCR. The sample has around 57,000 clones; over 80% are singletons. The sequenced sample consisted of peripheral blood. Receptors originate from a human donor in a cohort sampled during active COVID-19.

The CDR3 region is CASSPARAEQYF. CDR3 sequence (DNA): TGTGCCAGCTCGCCCGCCAGGGCCGAGCAGTACTTC. The genes are TRBV18 and TRBJ2-7; TRBD1 might be the D (5 bases). Trimming left V 6 bases short and J 6 bases short, with 12 bases between. Germline V gene data show CDR1 as KGHSH and CDR2 as LQKENI. The CDR3 covers 12 residues.

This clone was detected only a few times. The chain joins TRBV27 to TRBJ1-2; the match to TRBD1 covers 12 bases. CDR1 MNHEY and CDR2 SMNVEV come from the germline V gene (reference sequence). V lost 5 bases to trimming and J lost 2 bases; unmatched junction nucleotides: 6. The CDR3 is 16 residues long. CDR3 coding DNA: TGTGCCAGCAGTCCCCTAGGGACAGGGGGCAACTATGGCTACACCTTC. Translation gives CASSPLGTGGNYGYTF.

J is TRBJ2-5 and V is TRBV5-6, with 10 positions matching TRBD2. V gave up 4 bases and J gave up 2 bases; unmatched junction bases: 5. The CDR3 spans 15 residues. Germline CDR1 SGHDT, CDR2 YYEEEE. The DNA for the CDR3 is TGTGCCAGCAGCCGGACTAGCGGACTTCAAGAGACCCAGTACTTC. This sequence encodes CASSRTSGLQETQYF. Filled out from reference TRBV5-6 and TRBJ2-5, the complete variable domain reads DAGVTQSPTHLIKTRGQQVTLRCSPKSGHDTVSWYQQALGQGPQFIFQYYEEEERQRGNFPDRFSGHQFPNYSSELNVNALLLGDSALYLCASSRTSGLQETQYFGPGTRLLVL.

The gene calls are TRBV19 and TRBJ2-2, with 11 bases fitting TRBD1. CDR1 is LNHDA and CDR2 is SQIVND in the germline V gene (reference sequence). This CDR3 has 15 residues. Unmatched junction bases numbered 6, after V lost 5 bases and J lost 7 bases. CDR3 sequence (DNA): TGTGCCAGTAGTGGGACAGGGGGTCGGAGCGGGGAGCTGTTTTTT. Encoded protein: CASSGTGGRSGELFF. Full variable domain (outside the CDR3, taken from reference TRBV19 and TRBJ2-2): DGGITQSPKYLFRKEGQNVTLSCEQNLNHDAMYWYRQDPGQGLRLIYYSQIVNDFQKGDIAEGYSVSREKKESFPLTVTSAQKNPTAFYLCASSGTGGRSGELFFGEGSRLTVL.

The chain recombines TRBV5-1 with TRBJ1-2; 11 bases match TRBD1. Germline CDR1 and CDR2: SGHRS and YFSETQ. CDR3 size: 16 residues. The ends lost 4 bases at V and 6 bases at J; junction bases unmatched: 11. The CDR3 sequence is CASSQDRGRGGDGYTF. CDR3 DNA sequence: TGCGCCAGCAGCCAGGACAGGGGGCGCGGGGGTGATGGCTACACCTTC.

The CDR3 sequence is CASSLGGRRETQYF. Written as DNA, the CDR3 is TGTGCCAGCAGCTTAGGCGGGAGGAGGGAGACCCAGTACTTC. The chain combines TRBV7-2 with TRBJ2-5, with 8 bases aligning to TRBD2. The CDR3 extends over 14 amino acids. From germline, CDR1 is SGHTA and CDR2 FQGNSA. V lost 1 base and J lost 5; bases outside the gene matches: 3.

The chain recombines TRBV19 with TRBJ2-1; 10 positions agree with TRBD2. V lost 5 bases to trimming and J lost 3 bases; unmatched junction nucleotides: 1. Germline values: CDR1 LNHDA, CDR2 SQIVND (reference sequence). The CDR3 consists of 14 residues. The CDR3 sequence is CASSERGGYNEQFF. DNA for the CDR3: TGTGCCAGTAGTGAGCGGGGGGGCTACAATGAGCAGTTCTTC.

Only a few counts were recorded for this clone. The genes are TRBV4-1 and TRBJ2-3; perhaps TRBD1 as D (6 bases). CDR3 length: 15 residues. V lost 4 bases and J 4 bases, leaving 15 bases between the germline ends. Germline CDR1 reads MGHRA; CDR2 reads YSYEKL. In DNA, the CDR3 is TGCGCCAGCAGCCCGTGGGCAGGGGAGTCAGATACGCAGTATTTT. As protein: CASSPWAGESDTQYF.

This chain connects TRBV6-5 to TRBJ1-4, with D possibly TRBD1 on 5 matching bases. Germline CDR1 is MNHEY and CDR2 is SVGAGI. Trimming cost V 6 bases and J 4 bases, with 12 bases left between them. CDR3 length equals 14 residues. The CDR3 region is CASRIGTLNEKLFF. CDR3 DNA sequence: TGTGCCAGCAGAATCGGGACTCTTAATGAAAAACTGTTTTTT.

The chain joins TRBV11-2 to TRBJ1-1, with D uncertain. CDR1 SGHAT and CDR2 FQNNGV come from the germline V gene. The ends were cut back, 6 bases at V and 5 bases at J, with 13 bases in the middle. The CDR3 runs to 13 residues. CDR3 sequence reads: CASRSAGVTEAFF. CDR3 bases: TGTGCCAGCAGGAGTGCCGGTGTGACTGAAGCTTTCTTT.

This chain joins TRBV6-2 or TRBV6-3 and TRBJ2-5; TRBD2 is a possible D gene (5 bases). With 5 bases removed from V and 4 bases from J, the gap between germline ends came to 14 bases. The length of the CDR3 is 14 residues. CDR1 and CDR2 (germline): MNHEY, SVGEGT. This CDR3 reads CASSGTSHRETQYF. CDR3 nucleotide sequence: TGTGCCAGCAGTGGAACTAGTCATCGAGAGACCCAGTACTTC.

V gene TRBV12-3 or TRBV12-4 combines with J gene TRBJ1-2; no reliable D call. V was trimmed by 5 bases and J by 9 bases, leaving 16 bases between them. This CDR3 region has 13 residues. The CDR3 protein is CASSPSSGWSYTF. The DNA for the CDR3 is TGTGCCAGCAGTCCTAGCTCGGGGTGGAGCTACACCTTC.